The 28 T cell receptor beta chains below come from one sample, sequenced in a study of blood T cell repertoires in COVID-19. Here immunoSEQ multiplex PCR was the method, and the copy in TCRdb shows in-frame clones only, minus some. The sample contains over 45,000 clones, around 90% of which appear only once. Sequenced sample: peripheral blood. The receptor set was obtained from a woman aged 55-75 years with active or convalescent COVID-19.

To note about this clone: A read error may account for a junction end that differs from germline. This chain uses TRBV6-5 with TRBJ2-7, with 13 bases fitting TRBD2. The germline V gene has CDR1 MNHEY and CDR2 SVGAGI. This CDR3 comprises 13 residues. CDR3 region: CASSFPRGLAGNF. CDR3 coding DNA: TGTGCCAGCAGTTTCCCTCGGGGACTAGCGGGGAACTTC.

V usage is TRBV28 and J usage is TRBJ1-6; TRBD1 matches 9 bases. This CDR3 spans 13 amino acids. Germline CDR1 is MDHEN and CDR2 is SYDVKM. Trimming cost V 11 bases and J 7 bases; bases outside gene matches: 6. CDR3 coding DNA: TGTGCCTGCACCGGGACAGGGAATTCACCCCTCCACTTT. Residues: CACTGTGNSPLHF.

This rearrangement joins TRBV5-4 to TRBJ2-1; 12 bases match TRBD2. Germline V gives CDR1 SGHNT, CDR2 YYREEE (reference sequence). V trimming: 5 bases; J trimming: 3 bases; junction bases outside the gene matches: 15. This CDR3 contains 19 residues. The CDR3 sequence is CASRPDRASGGVFYNEQFF. CDR3 coding DNA: TGTGCCAGCAGACCGGATAGGGCTAGCGGGGGGGTGTTCTACAATGAGCAGTTCTTC.

The chain employs TRBV30 and TRBJ2-1, with 11 bases fitting TRBD2. Per germline, CDR1 GTSNPN and CDR2 SVGIG (reference sequence). The CDR3 is made up of 13 amino acids. V lost 7 bases to trimming and J lost 5 bases; unmatched junction nucleotides: 4. CDR3: CAFSGRAHNEQFF. The CDR3 DNA is TGTGCCTTTAGCGGGAGGGCTCACAATGAGCAGTTCTTC.

The chain has TRBV7-2 and TRBJ1-4; tentative D call: TRBD1 (6 bases). The length of the CDR3 is 15 residues. Trimming left V 2 bases short and J 3 bases short, with 10 bases between. Germline V gene data show CDR1 as SGHTA and CDR2 as FQGNSA. This CDR3 reads CASSLWGQANEKLFF. As DNA, the CDR3 is TGTGCCAGCAGCTTATGGGGGCAGGCTAATGAAAAACTGTTTTTT.

The chain recombines TRBV5-1 with TRBJ1-1; no firm D call. Between the trimmed V and J ends, which lost 0 bases and 0 bases, there was a span of 9 bases. The length of the CDR3 is 15 residues. The V gene's germline CDR1 is SGHRS and CDR2 YFSETQ. This CDR3 is CASSLVGTVNTEAFF. CDR3 sequence (DNA): TGCGCCAGCAGCTTGGTTGGCACCGTGAACACTGAAGCTTTCTTT.

The sample holds a few counts of this clone. The chain has TRBV6-1 and TRBJ1-2; D is undetermined. Germline-derived CDR1 and CDR2 are MNHNS and SASEGT. CDR3 length: 15 amino acids. V lost 2 bases and J 0 bases, leaving 10 bases between the germline ends. Here the CDR3 reads CASSEKAGANYGYTF. CDR3 in DNA: TGTGCCAGCAGTGAAAAGGCCGGAGCTAACTATGGCTACACCTTC.

The chain carries TRBV3-1 (or the pseudogene TRBV3-2) and TRBJ2-7; no clear D gene. V was cut by 1 base and J by 5 bases, with 6 bases left in between. Germline V gives CDR1 LGHDT, CDR2 YNNKEL (reference sequence). CDR3 length equals 12 residues. CDR3 coding DNA: TGTGCCAGCAGCCAAGTCTCTCACGAGCAGTACTTC. It codes for CASSQVSHEQYF.

This rearrangement joins TRBV9 to TRBJ2-7, with 8 bases identical to TRBD2. Germline-derived CDR1 and CDR2 are SGDLS and YYNGEE. J lost 0 bases, V lost 3 bases, and 5 bases had no gene match. The CDR3 extends over 15 amino acids. The DNA for the CDR3 is TGTGCCAGCAGCGCGTCCGGGACTAGCTCCTACGAGCAGTACTTC. It translates to CASSASGTSSYEQYF. Looking up the rest from reference TRBV9 and TRBJ2-7 gives the full variable domain: DSGVTQTPKHLITATGQRVTLRCSPRSGDLSVYWYQQSLDQGLQFLIQYYNGEERAKGNILERFSAQQFPDLHSELNLSSLELGDSALYFCASSASGTSSYEQYFGPGTRLTVT.

V gene TRBV18 combines with J gene TRBJ2-7; D unclear. The CDR3 runs 16 residues. Germline CDR1 reads KGHSH; CDR2 reads LQKENI. Trimming took off 0 bases at V and 0 bases at J, with 12 bases between the two ends. The CDR3 spells CASSPPQALISYEQYF. For the CDR3, the DNA is TGTGCCAGCTCACCACCGCAAGCGCTTATCTCCTACGAGCAGTACTTC. The full variable domain, completed using reference TRBV18 and TRBJ2-7, is NAGVMQNPRHLVRRRGQEARLRCSPMKGHSHVYWYRQLPEEGLKFMVYLQKENIIDESGMPKERFSAEFPKEGPSILRIQQVVRGDSAAYFCASSPPQALISYEQYFGPGTRLTVT.

The rearrangement uses TRBV19 and TRBJ1-4; maybe TRBD1 (5 bases). The CDR3 is 14 amino acids. CDR1 and CDR2 from the germline V gene are LNHDA and SQIVND (reference sequence). V lost 7 bases, J lost 8 bases, and 17 bases lay in between. CDR3 nucleotide sequence: TGTGCCAGTATATCCAGGGAAAGAAACGAAAAACTGTTTTTT. Protein product: CASISRERNEKLFF.

J is TRBJ1-2 and V is TRBV3-1 (or the pseudogene TRBV3-2); D uncertain. CDR1 LGHDT and CDR2 YNNKEL come from the germline V gene (reference sequence). The germline V and J ends were trimmed by 4 bases and 4 bases, with 13 bases remaining between them. The CDR3 is 14 amino acids. The CDR3 bases are TGTGCCAGCAGCCTTGCTGAGAGGGCCTATGGCTACACCTTC. Translating it yields CASSLAERAYGYTF.

The chain uses TRBV6-5 and TRBJ1-1; 8 bases are shared with TRBD1. The CDR3 covers 15 residues. J gave up 4 bases and V 5 bases, and 9 bases lay outside the gene matches. Germline V gene lookup returns CDR1 MNHEY and CDR2 SVGAGI. The CDR3, as DNA: TGTGCCAGCAGTCCCGTCCCAGGACAGGGCACTGAAGCTTTCTTT. This translates into CASSPVPGQGTEAFF.

The V gene is TRBV27, the J gene TRBJ1-2, with D possibly TRBD1 on 6 matching bases. V was clipped by 0 bases and J by 8 bases, with 10 bases between them. The CDR3 totals 13 residues. Germline V gene data show CDR1 as MNHEY and CDR2 as SMNVEV (reference sequence). This CDR3 reads CASSLSLGHGYTF. CDR3 sequence (DNA): TGTGCCAGCAGTTTATCCCTGGGACACGGCTACACCTTC.

A few counts support this clone. The rearrangement links TRBV3-1 (or the pseudogene TRBV3-2) to TRBJ1-5; D is possibly TRBD1 (6 bases). The CDR3 is made up of 13 amino acids. The V end lost 3 bases, the J end lost 5 bases, and 8 bases lay between the germline ends. Germline values: CDR1 LGHDT, CDR2 YNNKEL (reference sequence). The CDR3 sequence is CASSHEGDQPQHF. The CDR3 nucleotides read TGTGCCAGCAGCCACGAGGGGGATCAGCCCCAGCATTTT.

The V and J genes are TRBV3-1 (or the pseudogene TRBV3-2) and TRBJ2-1; 11 bases map to TRBD2. CDR1 is LGHDT and CDR2 is YNNKEL in the germline V gene (reference sequence). Unmatched junction bases numbered 9, after V lost 4 bases and J lost 4 bases. This CDR3 region has 17 residues. CDR3: CASSRPGLADTYNEQFF. The CDR3, as DNA: TGTGCCAGCAGCCGACCGGGACTAGCGGACACTTACAATGAGCAGTTCTTC.

This clone has a handful of counts. This rearrangement joins TRBV14 to TRBJ1-3; 7 nucleotides line up with TRBD1. Per germline, CDR1 SGHDN and CDR2 FVKESK. The J segment lost 2 bases and the V segment lost 2 bases, leaving 6 bases of the junction unmatched. The CDR3 spans 16 residues. In DNA, the CDR3 is TGTGCCAGCAGCCAACGTTCGACAGGGACTGGAAACACCATATATTTT. As protein: CASSQRSTGTGNTIYF. The whole variable domain, remainder taken from reference TRBV14 and TRBJ1-3, is EAGVTQFPSHSVIEKGQTVTLRCDPISGHDNLYWYRRVMGKEIKFLLHFVKESKQDESGMPNNRFLAERTGGTYSTLKVQPAELEDSGVYFCASSQRSTGTGNTIYFGEGSWLTVV.

In this sample, this clone turned up once. The chain links TRBV5-1 to TRBJ1-4; tentative D call: TRBD1 (6 bases). The germline V gene encodes CDR1 SGHRS and CDR2 YFSETQ. V was pared by 0 bases and J by 5 bases, with 17 bases between. CDR3 length equals 17 residues. The CDR3: CASSLVQGHGGNEKLFF. DNA for the CDR3: TGCGCCAGCAGCTTGGTACAGGGACATGGAGGAAATGAAAAACTGTTTTTT.

Notes on this clone: Compared with germline, one end of the junction differs, possibly owing to a read error. CDR3 nucleotide sequence: TGTGCCTGGAGTGTTACGGGTAGCGATCAGCCCCAGCATTTT. It codes for CAWSVTGSDQPQHF. This sequence joins TRBV30 and TRBJ1-5; D is unclear. Germline lookup yields CDR1 GTSNPN and CDR2 SVGIG (reference sequence). The CDR3 has 14 amino acids.

V gene TRBV30 combines with J gene TRBJ1-6; 7 nucleotides align to TRBD1. V lost 4 bases, J lost 8 bases, and 5 bases stayed unmatched. The CDR3 consists of 13 residues. The germline CDR1 and CDR2 sequences are GTSNPN and SVGIG (reference sequence). For the CDR3, the DNA is TGTGCCTGGAACGACAGGGCGGATTCACCCCTCCACTTT. Translating gives CAWNDRADSPLHF.

The chain uses TRBV29-1 and TRBJ1-5, with 9 bases that match TRBD1. V gave up 5 bases and J gave up 5 bases; unmatched junction bases: 4. CDR1 and CDR2 from the germline V gene are SQVTM and ANQGSEA. This CDR3 is built from 13 residues. The CDR3 sequence: CSVRQGVDQPQHF. CDR3 in DNA: TGCAGCGTTCGACAGGGGGTGGATCAGCCCCAGCATTTT.

This chain links TRBV6-4 with TRBJ2-4, with TRBD2 as a possible D gene (6 bases). CDR1 and CDR2 (germline): MRHNA, SNTAGT. Trimming left V 3 bases short and J 13 bases short, with 16 bases between. This CDR3 spans 13 amino acids. CDR3 DNA sequence: TGTGCCAGCAGTGAGTTTGGGGGAGGAGGGCAGTACTTC. Amino acid sequence: CASSEFGGGGQYF.

The V gene is TRBV6-1, the J gene TRBJ2-1; possibly TRBD1 for D (6 bases). Trimming stripped 2 bases from V and 12 bases from J, with 14 bases between. Germline V gene sequence: CDR1 MNHNS, CDR2 SASEGT. CDR3 length equals 13 residues. The CDR3 DNA reads TGTGCCAGCAGTGAACTGAACAGGGTTTGGCAGTTCTTC. This codes for CASSELNRVWQFF.

This clone was seen only once. The rearrangement links TRBV28 to TRBJ2-3; 8 positions agree with TRBD2. The germline V gene encodes CDR1 MDHEN and CDR2 SYDVKM. Trimming at V came to 3 bases and at J to 3 bases, leaving 2 bases not matched to a gene. The CDR3 consists of 14 residues. The CDR3 loop reads CASSFVAGTDTQYF. The CDR3 nucleotides are TGTGCCAGCAGTTTTGTAGCGGGAACAGATACGCAGTATTTT.

This clone was detected a few times. V usage is TRBV18 and J usage is TRBJ1-6, with 8 bases identical to TRBD1. Germline CDR1 KGHSH, CDR2 LQKENI. CDR3 length: 14 amino acids. V shed 5 bases, J shed 9 bases, and the junction held 6 bases outside the gene matches. CDR3 DNA sequence: TGTGCCAGCTCAGGACAGGGTTTGGGTTCACCCCTCCACTTT. It encodes CASSGQGLGSPLHF.

The rearrangement uses TRBV27 and TRBJ1-5; D uncertain. Germline V CDR1 and CDR2: MNHEY, SMNVEV (reference sequence). This CDR3 is 12 amino acids long. Trimming left V 5 bases short and J 3 bases short, with 5 bases between. CDR3 region: CASSPSNQPQHF. The DNA for the CDR3 is TGTGCCAGCAGTCCGTCCAATCAGCCCCAGCATTTT.

The chain couples TRBV7-2 to TRBJ2-7; D may be TRBD1 (7 bases). The CDR3 contains 13 residues. Trimming took off 1 base at V and 5 bases at J, with 9 bases between the two ends. CDR1 is SGHTA, CDR2 FQGNSA, per germline. CDR3 DNA sequence: TGTGCCAGCAGCTTAGGCGGGACAGACGAGCAGTACTTC. Translated, it gives CASSLGGTDEQYF.

The rearrangement links TRBV9 to TRBJ1-3, with 7 bases aligning to TRBD1. CDR3 size: 16 residues. Looked up from germline, CDR1 is SGDLS and CDR2 is YYNGEE. The J segment lost 0 bases and the V segment lost 4 bases, leaving 7 bases of the junction unmatched. The CDR3 bases are TGTGCCAGCAGCCTCCGGCAGGGGGTCTCTGGAAACACCATATATTTT. Protein sequence: CASSLRQGVSGNTIYF.